The following is a TCR beta chain sequence with its context. Its target is not known. TCRdb ran MiXCR on the 5' RACE reads and lists one entry per CDR3 protein. The repertoire holds approximately 350,000 distinct CDR3 sequences, with around 12% as singletons. The sample belongs to a study of identical twins. Study-wide points: The study found weaker excess twin sharing in beta out-of-frame sequences. Cross-sectional statistics underpinned the conclusions; the same donors were not followed. Memory repertoires showed no such pattern, whereas abundant cord blood beta clonotypes carried fewer insertions.

With V trimmed by 2 bases and J by 7 bases, 10 bases remained unmatched. Per the germline V gene, CDR1 is MGHRA and CDR2 is YSYEKL. There are 16 residues in the CDR3. These data are also associated with another study on yellow fever vaccine responses in identical twins. That paper adds: On the reported evidence, twins' vaccine T cell responses seemed partly convergent and partly personalized.

The clonotype comes from a woman aged 18-35 years in good health. Sequenced: CD8+ T cells sorted from blood. The gene calls are TRBV4-1 and TRBJ2-1; TRBD2 matches 8 bases. CDR3 in amino acids: CASSQPGGAVNNEQFF. CDR3 DNA: TGCGCCAGCAGCCAACCCGGGGGGGCCGTAAATAATGAGCAGTTCTTC.